This T cell receptor (beta chain) was retrieved from a study of T cell changes during pregnancy in multiple sclerosis (dated by TCRdb to about 2019). Background on the whole study: Changes in the T cell repertoire over the course of pregnancy were examined in this study in women with multiple sclerosis.

The method behind the library was the immunoSEQ multiplex PCR assay. TCRdb stores this immuneACCESS table with in-frame sequences only. Part of the clones is absent; in the studies checked, under half of the shortfall reflects unresolved V genes, and no reason is known for the rest. This sample comprises 55,000 to 70,000 clones, about nine tenths of them detected only once. Jointly, the top ten make up 0.29% of the sample. V is trimmed back by 7 bases and J by 0 bases, and the junction contains 7 bases that no gene match accounts for. Per the germline V gene (reference sequence), MNHEY is the CDR1 and SMNVEV is the CDR2. Including the terminal cysteine and phenylalanine, the CDR3 comprises 15 residues. Just CDR3 DNA is preserved here, 45 bases in frame from base 1. With respect to this clone: It lacks a known antigen. Base qualities are not recorded, but no much larger clone differs from it by a single base.

The source was CD4+ T cells from peripheral blood mononuclear cells, collected after pregnancy. The receptor chain draws on TRBV27 and TRBJ2-3, with 7 bases aligning to TRBD2. The sequence was collected from a female donor with multiple sclerosis, enrolled in a pregnancy study. CDR3 protein: CASKLRGGSTDTQYF. The nucleotides are TGTGCCAGCAAGTTAAGGGGAGGGAGCACAGATACGCAGTATTTT.